A single sample gave rise to the 5 T cell receptor beta chains below, sequenced in a study of CD4+ T cells in melanoma. TCRdb's copy holds only in-frame clones and misses some; the assay was immunoSEQ multiplex PCR. The sample lists 5,300 or so clones; roughly three fifths were seen once. Sequenced sample: cells from a culture (not recorded whether cultured in vitro). Source of these receptors: a human donor with melanoma.

This chain uses TRBV9 with TRBJ1-6; D not certain. V gave up 2 bases and J gave up 6 bases, with 6 bases separating them. Germline CDR1 is SGDLS and CDR2 is YYNGEE. CDR3 length: 13 amino acids. CDR3 bases: TGTGCCAGCAGCGTGGGAGCTAATTCACCCCTCCACTTT. It is translated as CASSVGANSPLHF.

The chain couples TRBV19 to TRBJ2-3; 9 nucleotides align to TRBD2. This CDR3 is 16 amino acids long. Germline CDR1 is LNHDA and CDR2 is SQIVND (reference sequence). V was clipped by 5 bases and J by 0 bases; unmatched bases: 6. Written as DNA, the CDR3 is TGTGCCAGTAGTCTTACTAGCGGGTCCAGCACAGATACGCAGTATTTT. It codes for CASSLTSGSSTDTQYF. The full variable domain, in which reference TRBV19 and TRBJ2-3 provide the parts outside the CDR3, is DGGITQSPKYLFRKEGQNVTLSCEQNLNHDAMYWYRQDPGQGLRLIYYSQIVNDFQKGDIAEGYSVSREKKESFPLTVTSAQKNPTAFYLCASSLTSGSSTDTQYFGPGTRLTVL.

The V and J genes are TRBV29-1 and TRBJ1-1; unclear D gene. Germline V gene data show CDR1 as SQVTM and CDR2 as ANQGSEA. Trimming stripped 7 bases from V and 2 bases from J, with 14 bases between. There are 13 residues in the CDR3. The CDR3 DNA sequence: TGCAGCGCCCTTGAGGCCGGAAACACTGAAGCTTTCTTT. It is translated as CSALEAGNTEAFF.

This chain uses TRBV10-3 with TRBJ2-3; 10 bases fit TRBD1. Germline trimming cut 8 bases from V and 3 bases from J; bases unmatched to any gene: 5. The CDR3 has 14 residues. CDR1 and CDR2 from the germline V gene are ENHRY and SYGVKD. The CDR3 DNA reads TGTGCCATCGGGGGACAGGGGTTAACAGATACGCAGTATTTT. Protein product: CAIGGQGLTDTQYF.

The chain employs TRBV6-5 and TRBJ2-5; D is perhaps TRBD1 or TRBD2 (5 bases each). CDR3 size: 16 residues. CDR1 is MNHEY and CDR2 is SVGAGI in the germline V gene. Between the trimmed V and J ends, which lost 0 bases and 1 base, there was a span of 12 bases. This chain's CDR3 is CASSYSQPGTQETQYF. CDR3 coding DNA: TGTGCCAGCAGTTACTCGCAACCGGGGACCCAAGAGACCCAGTACTTC.